Each of the 23 T cell receptor beta chains below was sequenced from the same sample in a study of blood T cell repertoires in COVID-19. Only in-frame clones appear in the TCRdb table, and some are missing; sequencing was by immunoSEQ multiplex PCR. Among more than 80,000 clones listed, 71% were seen once. Sequencing was carried out using peripheral blood. These receptors were obtained from a human donor with acute or convalescent COVID-19. The donor label of this sample is uncertain.

The chain joins TRBV18 to TRBJ1-4; perhaps TRBD1 as D (6 bases). This CDR3 is 15 amino acids long. Trimming left V 2 bases short and J 8 bases short, with 15 bases between. Germline CDR1 reads KGHSH; CDR2 reads LQKENI. The CDR3 DNA follows: TGTGCCAGCTCACCAGGTACAGGGCTGAGGGAAAAACTGTTTTTT. It is translated as CASSPGTGLREKLFF. The full variable domain, its missing parts supplied by reference TRBV18 and TRBJ1-4, is NAGVMQNPRHLVRRRGQEARLRCSPMKGHSHVYWYRQLPEEGLKFMVYLQKENIIDESGMPKERFSAEFPKEGPSILRIQQVVRGDSAAYFCASSPGTGLREKLFFGSGTQLSVL.

V gene TRBV2 combines with J gene TRBJ1-5, with D perhaps matching TRBD1 (6 bases). This CDR3 is built from 14 residues. Germline V CDR1 and CDR2: SNHLY, FYNNEI. The ends were cut back, 6 bases at V and 7 bases at J, with 16 bases in the middle. CDR3 residues: CASSESPQGQPQHF. As DNA, the CDR3 is TGTGCCAGCAGCGAGTCCCCTCAGGGGCAGCCCCAGCATTTT.

The rearrangement links TRBV5-6 to TRBJ2-7, with TRBD1 matching over 7 bases. The germline V gene encodes CDR1 SGHDT and CDR2 YYEEEE. J lost 4 bases, V lost 4 bases, and 8 bases had no gene match. This CDR3 is 14 amino acids long. The CDR3 region is CASSDRVRFYEQYV. CDR3 nucleotide sequence: TGTGCCAGCAGCGACAGGGTGCGCTTTTACGAGCAGTACGTC.

The rearrangement joins TRBV30 to TRBJ2-2, with 7 bases matching TRBD1. V lost 5 bases and J lost 0; bases outside the gene matches: 6. The CDR3 spans 15 residues. Germline CDR1 and CDR2: GTSNPN and SVGIG (reference sequence). The CDR3 DNA reads as TGTGCCTGGGCACAGGGGATCGCGAACACCGGGGAGCTGTTTTTT. The encoded protein is CAWAQGIANTGELFF.

This clone was picked up a small number of times. V and J are TRBV7-8 and TRBJ2-1; D is perhaps TRBD1 (6 bases). The CDR3 sequence is 15 residues long. Germline CDR1 reads SGHVS; CDR2 reads FQNEAQ. The V end lost 5 bases, the J end lost 4 bases, and 15 bases lay between the germline ends. The CDR3 here is CASSPARGQYNEQFF. The CDR3 coding sequence is TGTGCCAGCAGCCCCGCTCGTGGACAGTACAATGAGCAGTTCTTC.

At least ten counts were recorded for this clone. This sequence joins TRBV18 and TRBJ1-1; 7 bases match TRBD1. The CDR3 totals 15 residues. The V gene end was trimmed by 6 bases and the J gene end by 0 bases; junction bases not matched to a gene: 7. Germline V gene sequence: CDR1 KGHSH, CDR2 LQKENI. CDR3 DNA sequence: TGTGCCAGCTCGTCCACAGGGGTAGTGAACACTGAAGCTTTCTTT. It translates to CASSSTGVVNTEAFF. The full variable domain, completed using reference TRBV18 and TRBJ1-1, is NAGVMQNPRHLVRRRGQEARLRCSPMKGHSHVYWYRQLPEEGLKFMVYLQKENIIDESGMPKERFSAEFPKEGPSILRIQQVVRGDSAAYFCASSSTGVVNTEAFFGQGTRLTVV.

V usage is TRBV6-5 and J usage is TRBJ2-2; D ambiguous. The CDR3 has 11 residues. V shed 5 bases and J shed 6 bases, with 4 bases lying between them. Germline V lookup: CDR1 MNHEY, CDR2 SVGAGI. For the CDR3, the DNA is TGTGCCAGCAGTCGGTCCGGGGAGCTGTTTTTT. The encoded protein is CASSRSGELFF.

The genes are TRBV7-9 and TRBJ1-5; the match to TRBD1 covers 7 bases. Germline V gene lookup returns CDR1 SEHNR and CDR2 FQNEAQ (reference sequence). The CDR3 is made up of 15 amino acids. V gave up 5 bases and J gave up 1 base; unmatched junction bases: 5. This CDR3 reads CASSNAGGSNQPQHF. The CDR3 DNA is TGTGCCAGCAGCAACGCAGGGGGAAGCAATCAGCCCCAGCATTTT.

This chain uses TRBV19 with TRBJ2-7; TRBD2 aligns across 7 bases. From germline, CDR1 is LNHDA and CDR2 SQIVND (reference sequence). This CDR3 has 14 amino acids. The trim removed 3 bases at V and 4 bases at J, leaving 6 bases unmatched. CDR3 sequence: CASSIGRPTYEQYF. The CDR3 DNA is TGTGCCAGTAGTATCGGGAGGCCCACATACGAGCAGTACTTC. The variable domain in full, with the rest retrieved from reference TRBV19 and TRBJ2-7, is DGGITQSPKYLFRKEGQNVTLSCEQNLNHDAMYWYRQDPGQGLRLIYYSQIVNDFQKGDIAEGYSVSREKKESFPLTVTSAQKNPTAFYLCASSIGRPTYEQYFGPGTRLTVT.

This clone was counted only a few times. The CDR3 nucleotides are TGTGCCAGCAGCCAAGATCAAATGGAGAAGGAAAAACTGTTTTTT. It yields the protein CASSQDQMEKEKLFF. The rearrangement links TRBV4-2 to TRBJ1-4, with D uncertain. The CDR3 is 15 amino acids. V was trimmed by 0 bases and J by 8 bases, leaving 13 bases between them. The germline V gene has CDR1 LGHNA and CDR2 YNFKEQ.

V usage is TRBV7-9 and J usage is TRBJ1-2, with D hard to call. Looked up from germline, CDR1 is SEHNR and CDR2 is FQNEAQ (reference sequence). V was clipped by 1 base and J by 4 bases, with 7 bases between them. This CDR3 region has 13 residues. CDR3 residues: CASSLGDFYGYTF. CDR3 nucleotide sequence: TGTGCCAGCAGCTTAGGCGACTTCTATGGCTACACCTTC.

J is TRBJ1-2 and V is TRBV6-5; a weak D match, TRBD1 (6 bases). The germline CDR1 and CDR2 sequences are MNHEY and SVGAGI. Trimming took off 8 bases at V and 3 bases at J, with 19 bases between the two ends. There are 15 residues in the CDR3. The CDR3 loop reads CASSLFGGSDYGYTF. CDR3 DNA: TGTGCCAGCTCACTATTTGGGGGCAGTGACTATGGCTACACCTTC.

This clone was seen only a few times. The V call is TRBV19, the J call TRBJ1-4; TRBD1 is a possible D gene (5 bases). Trimming took 1 base from V and 6 from J, leaving 15 bases between them. This CDR3 has 16 residues. CDR1 and CDR2 (germline): LNHDA, SQIVND (reference sequence). The CDR3 nucleotides read TGTGCCAGTAGTATAGGCGAGGCAGGGACTCATGAAAAACTGTTTTTT. As protein: CASSIGEAGTHEKLFF.

The V call is TRBV7-6, the J call TRBJ2-3, with 7 positions matching TRBD2. The J segment lost 3 bases and the V segment lost 5 bases, leaving 11 bases of the junction unmatched. This CDR3 is 16 amino acids long. CDR1 is SGHVS, CDR2 FNYEAQ, per germline. CDR3 protein: CASSANGGMPTDTQYF. DNA of the CDR3: TGTGCCAGCAGCGCTAACGGGGGGATGCCGACAGATACGCAGTATTTT.

This clone was observed once. The chain uses TRBV21-1 and TRBJ2-7; the D call in the table, TRBD2, was not verified against the DNA. TRBV21-1 is designated a pseudogene. The length of the CDR3 is 8 residues. The CDR3 bases are TGTGCCCCCTCTCGGCAGTACGTC. It yields the protein CAPSRQYV.

The CDR3 protein is CASSLRTGLTGELFF. CDR3 bases: TGTGCCAGCAGCCTCAGGACAGGTCTAACCGGGGAGCTGTTTTTT. The chain combines TRBV3-1 (or the pseudogene TRBV3-2) with TRBJ2-2, with 7 bases aligning to TRBD1. CDR1 is LGHDT and CDR2 is YNNKEL in the germline V gene (reference sequence). The V segment lost 4 bases and the J segment 5 bases; nucleotides outside the gene matches: 7. This CDR3 is 15 amino acids long.

The chain couples TRBV30 to TRBJ1-6, with D perhaps matching TRBD1 (6 bases). Deletions cut 2 bases from V and 6 bases from J, with 14 bases between. Germline values: CDR1 GTSNPN, CDR2 SVGIG (reference sequence). The CDR3 covers 15 residues. The CDR3 sequence: CAWSPQGLGNSPLHF. The CDR3 region has the DNA TGTGCCTGGAGTCCCCAGGGGCTGGGTAATTCACCCCTCCACTTT.

This chain links TRBV5-1 with TRBJ1-3, with D unresolved. Between the trimmed V and J ends, which lost 1 base and 6 bases, there was a span of 14 bases. CDR1 and CDR2 (germline): SGHRS, YFSETQ. The CDR3 is 15 residues long. The CDR3 DNA reads as TGCGCCAGCAGCTTGTACAGCCCCGGGGAAAACACCATATATTTT. This translates into CASSLYSPGENTIYF.

The J gene is TRBJ1-3, the V gene TRBV15; weak D call: TRBD1 (6 bases). The germline V gene encodes CDR1 LNHNV and CDR2 YYDKDF (reference sequence). The V end was cut by 0 bases, the J end by 0 bases, with 12 bases between. The CDR3 contains 17 residues. CDR3 DNA sequence: TGTGCCACCAGCAGAGATAGTGGGGACATCTCTGGAAACACCATATATTTT. As protein: CATSRDSGDISGNTIYF.

CDR3 in amino acids: CASSGTSETQYF. Here the CDR3 DNA reads TGTGCCAGCAGCGGGACTTCGGAGACCCAGTACTTC. V and J are TRBV5-6 and TRBJ2-5; D may be TRBD2 (6 bases). The CDR3 loop spans 12 amino acids. From germline, CDR1 is SGHDT and CDR2 YYEEEE. V dropped 4 bases and J dropped 5 bases, with 9 bases sitting between them.

The chain links TRBV7-9 to TRBJ1-2; D remains ambiguous. The ends were cut back, 5 bases at V and 4 bases at J, with 17 bases in the middle. CDR1 and CDR2 (germline): SEHNR, FQNEAQ (reference sequence). This CDR3 has 15 residues. The CDR3 DNA sequence: TGTGCCAGCAGCCGCCTCGGACGGGAATCCTATGGCTACACCTTC. Translating gives CASSRLGRESYGYTF.

The chain employs TRBV2 and TRBJ1-2; D is uncertain. The V gene's germline CDR1 is SNHLY and CDR2 FYNNEI. The CDR3 consists of 14 residues. Between the trimmed V and J ends, which lost 2 bases and 4 bases, there was a span of 11 bases. CDR3 sequence reads: CASSERGIGYGYTF. The CDR3 bases are TGTGCCAGCAGTGAAAGAGGGATCGGCTATGGCTACACCTTC. The full variable domain, in which reference TRBV2 and TRBJ1-2 provide the parts outside the CDR3, is EPEVTQTPSHQVTQMGQEVILRCVPISNHLYFYWYRQILGQKVEFLVSFYNNEISEKSEIFDDQFSVERPDGSNFTLKIRSTKLEDSAMYFCASSERGIGYGYTFGSGTRLTVV.

This chain connects TRBV27 to TRBJ1-2, with 7 bases fitting TRBD1. CDR1 MNHEY and CDR2 SMNVEV come from the germline V gene (reference sequence). The CDR3 runs 17 residues. V gave up 6 bases and J gave up 4 bases; unmatched junction bases: 17. The CDR3 DNA reads TGTGCCAGCAGACCACTGACAGGGAGAGAAACTCTCTATGGCTACACCTTC. Translated: CASRPLTGRETLYGYTF.